This is a list of T cell receptor beta chains from one sample in a study of shared clonotypes between healthy human individuals. Sequencing was performed with immunoSEQ multiplex PCR; in TCRdb, only in-frame clones are kept and a portion is missing. The sample holds around 550,000 clones, around 95% seen once. Specimen: naive CD8+ T cells sorted from blood. The receptor source for this set is a woman aged 25 to 39 in good health. Both conserved end residues are part of each CDR3. Each record gives: CDR3 length, V gene, J gene, D gene, CDR3 DNA, CDR3 protein. The D gene is left open where the match is weak.

>21|TRBV7-6|TRBJ2-5|TRBD2
TGTGCCAGCAGCTTAGCGGCTGACAGGGACTTGGGACTAGCGGGAGAAGAGACCCAGTACTTC
CASSLAADRDLGLAGEETQYF
>16|TRBV13|TRBJ2-3|TRBD2
TGTGCCAGCAGCCCCCCGACTAGCGGGAGCACAGATACGCAGTATTTT
CASSPPTSGSTDTQYF
>13|TRBV28|TRBJ2-1|.
TGTGCCAGCAGTTTGGTAGGGAACAATGAGCAGTTCTTC
CASSLVGNNEQFF
>13|TRBV19|TRBJ2-7|.
TGTGCCAGTAGTATCGGTCAAGGTTACGAGCAGTACTTC
CASSIGQGYEQYF
>15|TRBV4-1|TRBJ2-1|.
TGCGCCAGCAGCCCTGGGACGGATTCCTACAATGAGCAGTTCTTC
CASSPGTDSYNEQFF
>13|TRBV7-7|TRBJ2-5|.
TGTGCCAGCAGCGCAGACAACCAAGAGACCCAGTACTTC
CASSADNQETQYF
>14|TRBV27|TRBJ2-7|.
TGTGCCAGCAGGGACGGGGGAACCCTTCGGGAGCAGTACTTC
CASRDGGTLREQYF
>16|TRBV2|TRBJ2-7|.
TGTGCCAGCAGTGAAGCAGGTGGGAGGACTCGATACGAGCAGTACTTC
CASSEAGGRTRYEQYF
>18|TRBV7-9|TRBJ2-2|TRBD2
TGTGCCAGCAGCTTAGGGGTTGGTACTAGCGGGACCACCGGGGAGCTGTTTTTT
CASSLGVGTSGTTGELFF
>15|TRBV15|TRBJ1-1|.
TGTGCCACCAGCAGCTATCTGGGGGCTTACACTGAAGCTTTCTTT
CATSSYLGAYTEAFF
>15|TRBV4-1|TRBJ2-7|TRBD2
TGCGCCAGCAGCCCCCGTGGCGGGGGGACCTACGAGCAGTACTTC
CASSPRGGGTYEQYF
>15|TRBV11-1|TRBJ2-4|.
TGTGCCAGCAGCTTCAGCAGGTACAACAAAAACATTCAGTACTTC
CASSFSRYNKNIQYF
>15|TRBV27|TRBJ2-7|TRBD2
TGTGCCAGCAGTTTATATAGCGGGCGTACCTACGAGCAGTACTTC
CASSLYSGRTYEQYF
>17|TRBV19|TRBJ2-1|.
TGTGCCAGTCGAAGACTAGACCTTTCGGGCTCCTACAATGAGCAGTTCTTC
CASRRLDLSGSYNEQFF
>18|TRBV6-1|TRBJ2-3|.
TGTGCCAGCAGTGGGTGGGGTTTAGCGGACGATCTCACAGATACGCAGTATTTT
CASSGWGLADDLTDTQYF
>18|TRBV7-9|TRBJ2-7|.
TGTGCCAGCAGCCCCGGGTCCCGTGGGCAGGGGAGCTCCTACGAGCAGTACTTC
CASSPGSRGQGSSYEQYF
>12|TRBV15|TRBJ2-3|.
TGTGCCACCAGCGGAGATTGGGATACGCAGTATTTT
CATSGDWDTQYF
>16|TRBV7-2|TRBJ2-3|TRBD1
TGTGCCAGCAGCTCCGGACAGGGGAGGCATAGAGATACGCAGTATTTT
CASSSGQGRHRDTQYF
>15|TRBV28|TRBJ2-7|TRBD1
TGTGCCAGCAGTTTACCCGACAGGGGAGCCTACGAGCAGTACTTC
CASSLPDRGAYEQYF
>18|TRBV15|TRBJ1-5|.
TGTGCCACCAGCAGATCAATGGGGTGGGGGGAAAGCAATCAGCCCCAGCATTTT
CATSRSMGWGESNQPQHF
>16|TRBV9|TRBJ1-2|TRBD1
TGTGCCAGCAGCGCCCGACAGGGACATGCTAACTATGGCTACACCTTC
CASSARQGHANYGYTF
>15|TRBV4-1|TRBJ2-1|TRBD2
TGCGCCAGCAGCAAGACTAGCGGGAGAACCCAGGAGCAGTTCTTC
CASSKTSGRTQEQFF
>20|TRBV19|TRBJ2-1|TRBD2
TGTGCCAGTAGTATAGAAGGCCGAGGACTAGCCCCTCGCTTCTACAATGAGCAGTTCTTC
CASSIEGRGLAPRFYNEQFF
>14|TRBV4-1|TRBJ2-7|.
TGCGCCAGCAGCCCATATGTCCAGGGCTACGAGCAGTACTTC
CASSPYVQGYEQYF
>17|TRBV4-1|TRBJ2-2|TRBD2
TGCGCCAGCAGCCTCCGACTAGCGGGAGGGCGTACCGGGGAGCTGTTTTTT
CASSLRLAGGRTGELFF